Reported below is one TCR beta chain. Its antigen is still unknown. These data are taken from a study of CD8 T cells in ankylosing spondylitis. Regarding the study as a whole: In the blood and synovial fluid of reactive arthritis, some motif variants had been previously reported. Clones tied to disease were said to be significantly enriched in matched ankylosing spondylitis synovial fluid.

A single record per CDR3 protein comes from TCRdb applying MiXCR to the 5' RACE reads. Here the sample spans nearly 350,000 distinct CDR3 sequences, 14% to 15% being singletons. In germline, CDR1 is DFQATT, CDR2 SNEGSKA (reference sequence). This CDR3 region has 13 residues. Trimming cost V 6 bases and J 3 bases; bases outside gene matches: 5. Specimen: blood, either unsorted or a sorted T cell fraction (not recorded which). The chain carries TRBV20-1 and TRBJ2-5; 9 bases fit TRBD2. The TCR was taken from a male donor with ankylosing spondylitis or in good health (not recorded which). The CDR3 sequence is CSALWTSEETQYF. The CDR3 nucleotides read TGCAGTGCCCTTTGGACTAGCGAAGAGACCCAGTACTTC.